Shown below are 19 T cell receptor beta chains from a single sample sequenced in a study of blood T cell repertoires in COVID-19 (dated by TCRdb to 2020 to 2022). Library construction relied on the immunoSEQ multiplex PCR assay. TCRdb's version of the immuneACCESS table is confined to in-frame rearrangements and falls short of the full clone set. An unresolved V gene accounts for under half of the shortfall where checked; the remainder is of unknown origin. In this sample the table shows roughly 250,000 clones, about four fifths of which occur a single time. The top ten clonotypes cover about 1.5% of the sample. Input material: peripheral blood. Receptors were obtained from a middle-aged woman who had recovered from COVID-19.

This clone occurred once. The chain carries TRBV2 and TRBJ2-5, with 9 bases aligning to TRBD1. This CDR3 has 14 residues. The V gene's germline CDR1 is SNHLY and CDR2 FYNNEI. V lost 6 bases, J lost 4 bases, and 6 bases stayed unmatched. The CDR3 region is CASRHRDRAETQYF. Written as DNA, the CDR3 is TGTGCCAGCAGGCACCGGGACAGGGCAGAGACCCAGTACTTC.

The chain carries TRBV9 and TRBJ2-5; TRBD2 aligns across 9 bases. The V gene end was trimmed by 3 bases and the J gene end by 5 bases; junction bases not matched to a gene: 8. The CDR3 runs to 15 residues. The germline V gene has CDR1 SGDLS and CDR2 YYNGEE. Here the CDR3 reads CASSAGTSRWETQYF. The CDR3 nucleotides read TGTGCCAGCAGCGCCGGGACTAGCAGATGGGAGACCCAGTACTTC.

The table lists this clone with a few counts. V and J are TRBV27 and TRBJ2-1, with TRBD1 matching over 10 bases. The CDR3 length is 15 residues. Germline values: CDR1 MNHEY, CDR2 SMNVEV (reference sequence). V lost 5 bases and J lost 9; bases outside the gene matches: 10. The CDR3: CASSTRDRGSGEQFF. The CDR3 bases are TGTGCCAGCAGTACCAGGGACAGGGGCTCGGGTGAGCAGTTCTTC.

This clone is a singleton in its sample. V and J are TRBV5-4 and TRBJ1-4; D is perhaps TRBD1 (5 bases). The CDR3 loop spans 15 amino acids. Germline CDR1 and CDR2: SGHNT and YYREEE (reference sequence). V gave up 5 bases and J gave up 4 bases, with 15 bases separating them. The CDR3 DNA reads as TGTGCCAGCAGTGGGGGAGGGACTAATAATGAAAAACTGTTTTTT. Translation: CASSGGGTNNEKLFF.

The chain has TRBV27 and TRBJ2-1; 7 bases agree with TRBD2. The CDR3 spans 15 residues. CDR1 is MNHEY, CDR2 SMNVEV, per germline (reference sequence). V shed 1 base, J shed 5 bases, and the junction held 5 bases outside the gene matches. CDR3 bases: TGTGCCAGCAGTTTATGGGGGGGGAAAAACAATGAGCAGTTCTTC. It yields the protein CASSLWGGKNNEQFF.

The V and J genes are TRBV18 and TRBJ1-2, with D possibly being TRBD1 (6 bases). Germline V gene data show CDR1 as KGHSH and CDR2 as LQKENI. V lost 2 bases and J 4 bases, leaving 20 bases between the germline ends. CDR3 length: 17 amino acids. CDR3 in DNA: TGTGCCAGCTCACCAACTCCTGTGGGGGGGCAACTCTATGGCTACACCTTC. Protein product: CASSPTPVGGQLYGYTF.

CDR3 amino acids: CASSGGQIQETQYF. Here the CDR3 DNA reads TGTGCCAGCAGCGGGGGGCAGATCCAAGAGACCCAGTACTTC. The rearrangement joins TRBV6-5 to TRBJ2-5; possibly TRBD2 for D (7 bases). Per the germline V gene, CDR1 is MNHEY and CDR2 is SVGAGI. Between the trimmed V and J ends, which lost 6 bases and 1 base, there was a span of 12 bases. This CDR3 is built from 14 residues.

The J gene is TRBJ1-1, the V gene TRBV30; 8 bases map to TRBD1. Germline V gene lookup returns CDR1 GTSNPN and CDR2 SVGIG (reference sequence). The CDR3 sequence is 13 residues long. The J segment lost 11 bases and the V segment lost 3 bases, leaving 11 bases of the junction unmatched. The chain's CDR3 is CAWSTQPQGGAFF. CDR3 nucleotides: TGTGCCTGGAGCACCCAACCACAGGGGGGCGCTTTCTTT.

The rearrangement uses TRBV9 and TRBJ1-4; TRBD1 matches at 8 bases. Germline V gene data show CDR1 as SGDLS and CDR2 as YYNGEE. The V segment lost 2 bases and the J segment 7 bases; nucleotides outside the gene matches: 4. The CDR3 totals 14 residues. The CDR3 region has the DNA TGTGCCAGCAGCGTTGGACAGGGTAGTGAAAAACTGTTTTTT. It specifies CASSVGQGSEKLFF.

V usage is TRBV28 and J usage is TRBJ1-3; the D gene is possibly TRBD1 (5 bases). The CDR3 runs 16 residues. V lost 7 bases, J lost 4 bases, and 20 bases lay in between. The germline gives CDR1 MDHEN, CDR2 SYDVKM. CDR3 amino acids: CASKGQGLFTGNTIYF. The CDR3 DNA reads TGTGCCAGCAAAGGGCAGGGACTTTTTACCGGAAACACCATATATTTT.

The V call is TRBV28, the J call TRBJ2-7, with 12 positions matching TRBD2. The J segment lost 7 bases and the V segment lost 7 bases, leaving 5 bases of the junction unmatched. CDR3 length: 13 residues. The germline V gene has CDR1 MDHEN and CDR2 SYDVKM. CDR3 DNA: TGTGCCAGCAAAGACGGGACTAGCGGGGAGCAGTACTTC. It specifies CASKDGTSGEQYF.

The chain joins TRBV7-9 to TRBJ1-5; a weak D match, TRBD1 (6 bases). V dropped 3 bases and J dropped 9 bases, with 18 bases sitting between them. The length of the CDR3 is 15 residues. Germline CDR1 is SEHNR and CDR2 is FQNEAQ (reference sequence). CDR3 nucleotide sequence: TGTGCCAGCAGCTTCCTGGACAGCCCAGAGGGGCCCCAGCATTTT. This translates into CASSFLDSPEGPQHF.

The CDR3 here is CASSHRGSQNNEQFF. For the CDR3, the DNA is TGTGCCAGCAGCCACAGGGGATCACAGAACAATGAGCAGTTCTTC. This sequence joins TRBV3-1 (or the pseudogene TRBV3-2) and TRBJ2-1; possible D gene TRBD1, 6 bases. CDR3 length equals 15 residues. Trimming took off 3 bases at V and 5 bases at J, with 14 bases between the two ends. The germline V gene has CDR1 LGHDT and CDR2 YNNKEL (reference sequence).

The CDR3 reads CATSLTRGPPQHF. CDR3 DNA: TGTGCCACCAGCCTCACCAGGGGACCGCCCCAGCATTTT. The chain uses TRBV15 and TRBJ1-5; a possible D gene is TRBD1 (6 bases). Germline V gene sequence: CDR1 LNHNV, CDR2 YYDKDF (reference sequence). The CDR3 covers 13 residues. V gave up 5 bases and J gave up 9 bases, with 14 bases separating them.

V is TRBV11-3 and J is TRBJ2-7; D possibly corresponds to TRBD2 (5 bases). V was trimmed by 0 bases and J by 6 bases, leaving 9 bases between them. The germline V gene has CDR1 SGHNT and CDR2 YENEEA. The CDR3 consists of 13 residues. The CDR3: CASSLEGGGEQYF. CDR3 coding DNA: TGTGCCAGCAGCTTAGAGGGCGGAGGCGAGCAGTACTTC.

The chain is built from TRBV5-5 and TRBJ2-5, with TRBD1 matching 7 bases. The length of the CDR3 is 16 residues. CDR1 and CDR2 (germline): SGHKS, YYEKEE (reference sequence). V was clipped by 0 bases and J by 2 bases; unmatched bases: 7. The CDR3 coding sequence is TGTGCCAGCAGCTTGGCCGACAGGGTGGGTCAAGAGACCCAGTACTTC. It translates to CASSLADRVGQETQYF. Looking up the rest from reference TRBV5-5 and TRBJ2-5 gives the full variable domain: DAGVTQSPTHLIKTRGQQVTLRCSPISGHKSVSWYQQVLGQGPQFIFQYYEKEERGRGNFPDRFSARQFPNYSSELNVNALLLGDSALYLCASSLADRVGQETQYFGPGTRLLVL.

V gene TRBV7-3 combines with J gene TRBJ2-7, with D perhaps TRBD1 (6 bases). The CDR3 extends over 13 amino acids. V lost 5 bases and J 4 bases, leaving 12 bases between the germline ends. Germline V lookup: CDR1 SGHTA, CDR2 FQGTGA. Here the CDR3 DNA reads TGTGCCAGCAGCCCAAACCAGGGGTACGAGCAGTACTTC. This encodes CASSPNQGYEQYF.

CDR3 nucleotides: TGTGCCTGCGGGACAGGGGGGTTCCGCTACACCTTC. Protein: CACGTGGFRYTF. The J gene is TRBJ1-2, the V gene TRBV30, with 11 bases identical to TRBD1. Trimming removed 6 bases from V and 9 bases from J; junction bases left unmatched: 6. This CDR3 has 12 residues. Germline lookup yields CDR1 GTSNPN and CDR2 SVGIG (reference sequence).

Concerning this clone itself: One end of the junction fails to match germline, which may point to a read error. The V and J genes are TRBV20-1 and TRBJ2-7, with D possibly matching TRBD2 (5 bases). The CDR3 covers 11 residues. In germline, CDR1 is DFQATT, CDR2 SNEGSKA (reference sequence). CDR3 protein: CSARGSAMGAF. CDR3 nucleotide sequence: TGCAGTGCTAGAGGATCCGCTATGGGAGCTTTC.